These 28 T cell receptor beta chains share one sample of origin, sequenced in a study of PD-1 blockade in classical Hodgkin lymphoma. TCRdb's table, derived via immunoSEQ multiplex PCR, lists solely in-frame clones and lacks some. The data show about 9,700 clones, around 80% seen once. Time point described: cycle 4 day 1 (C4D1), after around six weeks of nivolumab. Each of the patients experienced relapse following autologous stem cell transplantation, and their brentuximab vedotin exposure differed. Investigators isolated CD4+ T cells from thawed PBMCs through magnetic negative selection. Source: CD4+ T cells from blood, taken before the fourth cycle of nivolumab. The source of these receptors is a human donor with classical Hodgkin lymphoma.

This clone was seen just once. The V and J genes are TRBV11-2 and TRBJ2-5; tentative D call: TRBD2 (5 bases). The length of the CDR3 is 12 residues. CDR1 and CDR2 from the germline V gene are SGHAT and FQNNGV. Trimming removed 6 bases at V and 5 bases at J, with 10 bases between. The CDR3 DNA reads as TGTGCCAGCAGGGGAGAGACGGAGACCCAGTACTTC. Translated: CASRGETETQYF. Together with reference TRBV11-2 and TRBJ2-5, the CDR3 gives the full variable domain: EAGVAQSPRYKIIEKRQSVAFWCNPISGHATLYWYQQILGQGPKLLIQFQNNGVVDDSQLPKDRFSAERLKGVDSTLKIQPAKLEDSAVYLCASRGETETQYFGPGTRLLVL.

The V and J genes are TRBV9 and TRBJ2-5, with no clear D. There are 14 residues in the CDR3. CDR1 is SGDLS, CDR2 YYNGEE, per germline. Between the trimmed V and J ends, which lost 0 bases and 7 bases, there was a span of 13 bases. CDR3 loop: CASSVGGLGATQYF. In DNA form, the CDR3 reads TGTGCCAGCAGCGTAGGCGGCCTCGGTGCGACCCAGTACTTC.

The chain has TRBV27 and TRBJ1-2; TRBD1 aligns across 10 bases. Germline values: CDR1 MNHEY, CDR2 SMNVEV (reference sequence). This CDR3 is 14 amino acids long. Germline trimming cut 5 bases from V and 7 bases from J; bases unmatched to any gene: 7. CDR3 in DNA: TGTGCCAGCAGTCCGAGACAGGGGGCTTTTGGCTACACCTTC. Amino acid sequence: CASSPRQGAFGYTF.

J is TRBJ2-1 and V is TRBV5-1; 12 nucleotides line up with TRBD2. Unmatched junction bases numbered 7, after V lost 0 bases and J lost 9 bases. This CDR3 is 16 amino acids long. CDR1 and CDR2 (germline): SGHRS, YFSETQ. The CDR3 spells CASSLVASGGVGEQFF. The CDR3 DNA reads as TGCGCCAGCAGCTTGGTCGCTAGCGGGGGGGTCGGTGAGCAGTTCTTC. The full variable domain, in which reference TRBV5-1 and TRBJ2-1 provide the parts outside the CDR3, is KAGVTQTPRYLIKTRGQQVTLSCSPISGHRSVSWYQQTPGQGLQFLFEYFSETQRNKGNFPGRFSGRQFSNSRSEMNVSTLELGDSALYLCASSLVASGGVGEQFFGPGTRLTVL.

V usage is TRBV6-5 and J usage is TRBJ2-1; D not certain. This CDR3 is built from 15 residues. The germline gives CDR1 MNHEY, CDR2 SVGAGI. Between the trimmed V and J ends, which lost 6 bases and 1 base, there was a span of 13 bases. CDR3 bases: TGTGCCAGCAGAAATGGCCGGTGGTCCTACAATGAGCAGTTCTTC. It codes for CASRNGRWSYNEQFF.

The rearrangement uses TRBV7-9 and TRBJ2-7; 9 bases fit TRBD1. The CDR3 contains 15 residues. Germline V CDR1 and CDR2: SEHNR, FQNEAQ (reference sequence). V shed 1 base, J shed 2 bases, and the junction held 3 bases outside the gene matches. The CDR3 spells CASSLGGTGPYEQYF. The CDR3, as DNA: TGTGCCAGCAGCTTAGGCGGGACAGGGCCCTACGAGCAGTACTTC.

The chain combines TRBV5-6 with TRBJ2-3; 11 bases match TRBD2. The length of the CDR3 is 16 residues. V was clipped by 4 bases and J by 6 bases; unmatched bases: 10. CDR1 SGHDT and CDR2 YYEEEE come from the germline V gene. The chain's CDR3 is CASSTGSGGAADTQYF. The CDR3 DNA is TGTGCCAGCAGCACGGGTAGCGGGGGGGCCGCGGATACGCAGTATTTT.

The rearrangement links TRBV7-9 to TRBJ2-7; D is ambiguous. Germline values: CDR1 SEHNR, CDR2 FQNEAQ (reference sequence). V lost 2 bases and J lost 6, with 11 bases in between. The CDR3 consists of 13 residues. CDR3 region: CASSLITASEQYF. The CDR3 coding sequence is TGTGCCAGCAGCTTAATTACGGCGAGCGAGCAGTACTTC.

This chain uses TRBV28 with TRBJ1-6; 9 bases are shared with TRBD1. V shed 5 bases, J shed 11 bases, and the junction held 13 bases outside the gene matches. CDR1 MDHEN and CDR2 SYDVKM come from the germline V gene. The CDR3 has 16 amino acids. The CDR3 reads CASSPMNRGQEAPLHF. DNA of the CDR3: TGTGCCAGCAGTCCTATGAACAGGGGGCAGGAAGCACCCCTCCACTTT.

This chain links TRBV15 with TRBJ2-3, with no clear D. CDR3 length: 14 residues. Germline V CDR1 and CDR2: LNHNV, YYDKDF (reference sequence). V was trimmed by 5 bases and J by 2 bases, leaving 11 bases between them. Here the CDR3 DNA reads TGTGCCACCAGCCCCGGGCTCCCCACAGATACGCAGTATTTT. Amino acid sequence: CATSPGLPTDTQYF.

As for this clone: The junction shows a germline mismatch at one end, possibly a read error. This chain connects TRBV5-4 to TRBJ1-2; TRBD1 agrees at 9 bases. This CDR3 contains 15 residues. The germline gives CDR1 SGHNT, CDR2 YYREEE (reference sequence). CDR3 sequence reads: CTSSLQGQGPYGYTF. The DNA of the CDR3 is TGTACCAGCAGCTTGCAGGGACAGGGCCCATATGGCTACACCTTC.

V is TRBV12-5 and J is TRBJ2-1; 8 nucleotides agree with TRBD1. The CDR3 runs to 15 residues. The V gene's germline CDR1 is LGHNT and CDR2 FRNRAP. After removal of 4 bases from V and 4 bases from J, the junction contained 6 bases not matched to a gene. As DNA, the CDR3 is TGTGCTAGTGGTTCAGGACAGGGACAGTACAATGAGCAGTTCTTC. This codes for CASGSGQGQYNEQFF.

This sequence joins TRBV6-4 and TRBJ1-2; the D gene is possibly TRBD1 (5 bases). This CDR3 has 19 amino acids. The V gene lost 0 bases and the J gene lost 4 bases, with 24 bases spanning the gap. Germline V gene data show CDR1 as MRHNA and CDR2 as SNTAGT. CDR3 amino acids: CASSDSILGSTGSFYGYTF. CDR3 bases: TGTGCCAGCAGTGACTCGATCTTAGGGAGTACAGGTTCCTTCTATGGCTACACCTTC.

This clone was counted once. This chain uses TRBV11-2 with TRBJ1-5; possibly TRBD1 for D (5 bases). Trimming took off 3 bases at V and 4 bases at J, with 7 bases between the two ends. Germline CDR1 is SGHAT and CDR2 is FQNNGV. This CDR3 is built from 13 residues. The CDR3 protein is CASSFQGNQPQHF. The CDR3 DNA reads TGTGCCAGCAGCTTTCAGGGAAATCAGCCCCAGCATTTT.

The chain links TRBV4-3 to TRBJ1-1; D is perhaps TRBD1 (6 bases). The germline CDR1 and CDR2 sequences are LGHNA and YSLEER. The length of the CDR3 is 15 residues. V lost 0 bases, J lost 4 bases, and 12 bases lay in between. As DNA, the CDR3 is TGCGCCAGCAGCCAAGATCGGTTAGGGGGCACTGAAGCTTTCTTT. This translates into CASSQDRLGGTEAFF.

The V and J genes are TRBV7-2 and TRBJ2-2; 8 nucleotides match TRBD1. The CDR3 runs to 16 residues. Trimming cost V 4 bases and J 6 bases; bases outside gene matches: 10. Germline lookup yields CDR1 SGHTA and CDR2 FQGNSA. Here the CDR3 reads CASSSRVRTGPGELFF. The CDR3 bases are TGTGCCAGCAGCTCCCGGGTCCGGACAGGGCCCGGGGAGCTGTTTTTT.

The rearrangement uses TRBV18 and TRBJ1-5, with D possibly being TRBD1 (6 bases). CDR3 length: 16 amino acids. The V gene's germline CDR1 is KGHSH and CDR2 LQKENI. Deletions cut 2 bases from V and 5 bases from J, with 16 bases between. The CDR3 spells CASSPSGARYDQPQHF. CDR3 bases: TGTGCCAGCTCACCATCGGGGGCGAGATACGATCAGCCCCAGCATTTT.

The chain links TRBV30 to TRBJ1-5; weak D call: TRBD1 (6 bases). V lost 4 bases and J 4 bases, leaving 11 bases between the germline ends. The CDR3 contains 13 residues. The germline V gene encodes CDR1 GTSNPN and CDR2 SVGIG (reference sequence). CDR3 coding DNA: TGTGCCTGGACAGGGGACTTTAATCAGCCCCAGCATTTT. Translating gives CAWTGDFNQPQHF.

The chain combines TRBV30 with TRBJ1-5; D not resolved. CDR3 length equals 15 residues. Germline CDR1 GTSNPN, CDR2 SVGIG (reference sequence). V dropped 3 bases and J dropped 2 bases, with 14 bases sitting between them. CDR3 in amino acids: CAWSLELGGNQPQHF. In DNA, the CDR3 is TGTGCCTGGAGCCTAGAACTCGGGGGCAATCAGCCCCAGCATTTT. The complete variable domain, with remaining parts taken from reference TRBV30 and TRBJ1-5, reads SQTIHQWPATLVQPVGSPLSLECTVEGTSNPNLYWYRQAAGRGLQLLFYSVGIGQISSEVPQNLSASRPQDRQFILSSKKLLLSDSGFYLCAWSLELGGNQPQHFGDGTRLSIL.

This chain joins TRBV29-1 and TRBJ1-5; D gene unclear. Germline loops: CDR1 SQVTM, CDR2 ANQGSEA. Trimming took off 4 bases at V and 1 base at J, with 5 bases between the two ends. The CDR3 loop spans 12 amino acids. The CDR3 DNA reads as TGCAGCGTTGGTTGGAGCAATCAGCCCCAGCATTTT. Its protein is CSVGWSNQPQHF.

The chain has TRBV9 and TRBJ2-7; the D gene is possibly TRBD1 (6 bases). This CDR3 region has 13 residues. Germline CDR1 SGDLS, CDR2 YYNGEE. V gave up 3 bases and J gave up 1 base, with 8 bases separating them. CDR3 loop: CASSADSSYEQYF. The CDR3 DNA follows: TGTGCCAGCAGCGCGGACAGTTCCTACGAGCAGTACTTC.

The chain has TRBV18 and TRBJ2-2; the D is unclear. Trimming removed 3 bases from V and 6 bases from J, with 11 bases in between. The germline gives CDR1 KGHSH, CDR2 LQKENI. There are 14 residues in the CDR3. In DNA, the CDR3 is TGTGCCAGCTCACCCCGCAGGACCCCCGGGGAGCTGTTTTTT. This translates into CASSPRRTPGELFF.

The CDR3 DNA is TGTGCCAGCGGGGGTGGGCCGGGGTCACCCCTCCACTTT. Its translation is CASGGGPGSPLHF. V gene TRBV28 combines with J gene TRBJ1-6; possible D gene TRBD1, 5 bases. Germline loops: CDR1 MDHEN, CDR2 SYDVKM. The CDR3 is made up of 13 amino acids. Between the trimmed V and J ends, which lost 8 bases and 10 bases, there was a span of 15 bases.

This chain connects TRBV11-2 to TRBJ2-5, with 13 bases matching TRBD2. V shed 5 bases and J 2 bases; nucleotides not matched to a gene: 5. This CDR3 has 16 amino acids. CDR1 is SGHAT, CDR2 FQNNGV, per germline. This CDR3 reads CASSPPGLAGQETQYF. The CDR3 bases are TGTGCCAGCAGCCCACCGGGACTAGCGGGGCAAGAGACCCAGTACTTC.

V and J are TRBV13 and TRBJ2-3; D gene uncertain. Deletions cut 2 bases from V and 2 bases from J, with 2 bases between. The CDR3 contains 12 residues. Germline V CDR1 and CDR2: PRHDT, FYEKMQ (reference sequence). This CDR3 is CASSLPTDTQYF. DNA of the CDR3: TGTGCCAGCAGCTTACCCACAGATACGCAGTATTTT.

V is TRBV5-1 and J is TRBJ1-2; 8 bases are shared with TRBD1. CDR3 length: 14 residues. Germline CDR1 reads SGHRS; CDR2 reads YFSETQ. Trimming cost V 1 base and J 8 bases; bases outside gene matches: 7. CDR3: CASSLRAGGKGYTF. As DNA, the CDR3 is TGCGCCAGCAGCTTGAGGGCAGGGGGCAAGGGCTACACCTTC.

The chain employs TRBV5-1 and TRBJ2-7; 8 bases are a match to TRBD1. Germline V gives CDR1 SGHRS, CDR2 YFSETQ. This CDR3 spans 12 amino acids. V was pared by 4 bases and J by 8 bases, with 5 bases of the junction left unmatched. CDR3 in DNA: TGCGCCAGCAGCACACAGGGGGTGAAGCAGTACTTC. Translation gives CASSTQGVKQYF.

V gene TRBV4-3 combines with J gene TRBJ1-5; D is possibly TRBD1 (5 bases). Trimming took off 0 bases at V and 8 bases at J, with 11 bases between the two ends. The CDR3 is 14 residues long. Germline V CDR1 and CDR2: LGHNA, YSLEER. The CDR3 loop is CASSQDGREEPQHF. The CDR3 coding sequence is TGCGCCAGCAGCCAAGACGGCAGGGAGGAGCCCCAGCATTTT.